A single sample gave rise to the 4 T cell receptor beta chains below, sequenced in a study of read filtering for tumor transcriptome and immune sequencing. Molecular barcoded adaptors covering alpha/delta and beta/gamma chains were used on about 390 ng RNA. Each CDR3 protein is one row after TCRdb ran MiXCR on the reads. The table includes nearly 60,000 distinct CDR3 sequences, about 12% detected once. The sequencing sample was made of a population of CD138-negative cells sorted from bone marrow. These receptors came from a donor at least 40 years old with multiple myeloma.

This clonotype was counted only a few times. The CDR3 region is CASSPGQGANEQYF. CDR3 DNA sequence: TGTGCCAGCAGCCCAGGACAGGGGGCCAACGAGCAGTACTTC. V usage is TRBV11-3 and J usage is TRBJ2-7; 11 nucleotides align to TRBD1. The CDR3 runs to 14 residues. Germline CDR1 reads SGHNT; CDR2 reads YENEEA. Trimming cost V 5 bases and J 5 bases; bases outside gene matches: 5.

The chain employs TRBV10-3 and TRBJ1-5; D not resolved. The CDR3 covers 14 residues. The V and J ends lost 6 bases and 0 bases respectively, with 9 bases between them. Germline V lookup: CDR1 ENHRY, CDR2 SYGVKD. As DNA, the CDR3 is TGTGCCATCAGCCTGGGGAATAGCAATCAGCCCCAGCATTTT. It is translated as CAISLGNSNQPQHF.

This clonotype was observed at least ten times. V gene TRBV12-3 or TRBV12-4 combines with J gene TRBJ2-7; TRBD2 matches at 8 bases. This CDR3 has 15 residues. V lost 5 bases, J lost 5 bases, and 11 bases stayed unmatched. The CDR3 nucleotides are TGTGCCAGCAGTCCCCGCGGCGGGGGGTTGGACGAGCAGTACTTC. Its protein is CASSPRGGGLDEQYF.

Turning to this clonotype: At one of its ends the junction is not consistent with the germline gene, which may arise from a read error. The V call is TRBV5-1, the J call TRBJ1-4; TRBD1 is a possible D gene (6 bases). This CDR3 comprises 15 residues. Germline values: CDR1 SGHRS, CDR2 YFSETQ. The DNA of the CDR3 is TGCGCCAGCAGCTCCCAAGGGGGGTTACGAGAAAAACCGTTTTTT. Its translation is CASSSQGGLREKPFF.